These 32 T cell receptor beta chains were sequenced from one sample in a study of T cells in women clearing cervical HPV infection. Method: immunoSEQ multiplex PCR; TCRdb's copy keeps in-frame clones and lacks some. The ten top clones account for more than 5.5%, within a sample of approximately 15,000 clones. Sequenced material: blood buffy coat. The receptor source for this set is a woman between 18 and 70 years old with a cervical HPV16 infection that either progressed to CIN3+ or cleared (not recorded which).

With respect to this clone: The read falls 3 residues short of the CDR3 end, and the missing part is taken from the germline J gene. V and J are TRBV5-6 and TRBJ1-1; TRBD1 matches at 8 bases. There are 15 residues in the CDR3. Trimming took 4 bases from V and 1 from J; bases not matched to a gene: 6. Germline loops: CDR1 SGHDT, CDR2 YYEEEE. Incomplete CDR3 DNA: TGTGCCAGCAGCCTCCCGACAGGGGCGAACACTGAA. This codes for CASSLPTGANTE. The complete CDR3 reads CASSLPTGANTEAFF. Looking up the rest from reference TRBV5-6 and TRBJ1-1 gives the full variable domain: DAGVTQSPTHLIKTRGQQVTLRCSPKSGHDTVSWYQQALGQGPQFIFQYYEEEERQRGNFPDRFSGHQFPNYSSELNVNALLLGDSALYLCASSLPTGANTEAFFGQGTRLTVV.

As to this clone: The sequenced fragment ends 3 residues before the CDR3 boundary, so the rest is inferred from the germline J gene. The J gene is TRBJ2-5, the V gene TRBV2; the D is unclear. Trimming pared 8 bases from V and 4 bases from J, leaving 20 bases between. The CDR3 consists of 15 residues. CDR1 is SNHLY and CDR2 is FYNNEI in the germline V gene. Partial CDR3 DNA: TGTGCCAGCTTTTTGGTTTTTAGTACCGGAGAGACC. Amino acid sequence: CASFLVFSTGET. The entire CDR3 is CASFLVFSTGETQYF. The whole variable domain, remainder taken from reference TRBV2 and TRBJ2-5, is EPEVTQTPSHQVTQMGQEVILRCVPISNHLYFYWYRQILGQKVEFLVSFYNNEISEKSEIFDDQFSVERPDGSNFTLKIRSTKLEDSAMYFCASFLVFSTGETQYFGPGTRLLVL.

A remark on this clone: The read terminates 3 residues ahead of where the CDR3 ends, so the germline J gene completes it. This chain connects TRBV20-1 to TRBJ2-3, with D maybe TRBD2 (7 bases). The CDR3 loop spans 14 amino acids. V lost 1 base to trimming and J lost 5 bases, with 13 bases between them. The V gene's germline CDR1 is DFQATT and CDR2 SNEGSKA (reference sequence). Here the CDR3 reads CSARGGGPGDTQYF. CDR3 bases read: TGCAGTGCTAGAGGGGGGGGGCCGGGAGATACG.

In regard to this clone: Read sequence stops 3 residues before the CDR3 end, and the germline J gene provides the missing end. This chain joins TRBV5-4 and TRBJ2-7; TRBD1 matches at 7 bases. CDR1 is SGHNT, CDR2 YYREEE, per germline (reference sequence). The CDR3 extends over 13 amino acids. V dropped 6 bases and J dropped 1; count of bases not matched to a gene: 4. CDR3 DNA (partial): TGTGCCAGCACCCAGGACAGGTCCTACGAG. It yields the protein CASTQDRSYE. The complete CDR3 sequence is CASTQDRSYEQYF.

Of note for this clone: The read falls 3 residues short of the CDR3 end, and the missing part is taken from the germline J gene. V usage is TRBV19 and J usage is TRBJ1-5; 7 bases line up with TRBD1. The CDR3 runs to 16 residues. V dropped 6 bases and J dropped 0; count of bases not matched to a gene: 8. Germline values: CDR1 LNHDA, CDR2 SQIVND (reference sequence). CDR3 DNA, as far as it was read: TGTGCCAGTAGAAACGAACGACAGGGTAGCAATCAGCCC. It translates to CASRNERQGSNQP. Given in full, the CDR3 is CASRNERQGSNQPQHF.

Details on this clone: Read sequence stops 3 residues before the CDR3 end, and the germline J gene provides the missing end. The chain has TRBV3-1 (or the pseudogene TRBV3-2) and TRBJ2-3; 7 bases are shared with TRBD1. V gave up 1 base and J gave up 1 base; unmatched junction bases: 2. CDR3 length equals 15 residues. CDR1 is LGHDT and CDR2 is YNNKEL in the germline V gene (reference sequence). Incomplete CDR3 DNA: TGTGCCAGCAGCCAAGTAACAGGGGGCACAGATACG. It encodes CASSQVTGGTDT. The whole CDR3 sequence reads CASSQVTGGTDTQYF.

Regarding this clone: Read coverage stops 3 residues before the CDR3 terminus; the germline J gene supplies the remainder. The V call is TRBV2, the J call TRBJ1-6, with D uncertain. The CDR3 spans 14 residues. The germline gives CDR1 SNHLY, CDR2 FYNNEI. V lost 7 bases and J 6 bases, leaving 13 bases between the germline ends. CDR3 in amino acids: CASNTDGSNSPLHF. CDR3 bases read: TGTGCCAGCAATACAGATGGGTCTAATTCACCC.

As to this clone: The observed sequence ends 3 residues before the CDR3 terminus, with the missing tail filled in from the germline J gene. The chain employs TRBV5-4 and TRBJ2-1; D might be TRBD1 (6 bases). From germline, CDR1 is SGHNT and CDR2 YYREEE (reference sequence). Trimming pared 0 bases from V and 0 bases from J, leaving 7 bases between. This CDR3 is 15 amino acids long. CDR3 protein: CASSLAGASYNEQFF. The part of the CDR3 DNA that was read is TGTGCCAGCAGCTTGGCAGGGGCCTCCTACAATGAG.

To note about this clone: The CDR3 goes on 3 residues after the read ends, and that part is filled in from the germline J gene. This chain connects TRBV5-1 to TRBJ2-6, with D maybe TRBD1 (6 bases). V was pared by 2 bases and J by 3 bases, with 15 bases between. CDR1 SGHRS and CDR2 YFSETQ come from the germline V gene. The CDR3 loop spans 17 amino acids. The sequenced part of the CDR3 DNA is TGCGCCAGCAGCTTCAGGGCAGGGGAGAGTGGGGCCAACGTC. It encodes CASSFRAGESGANV. The CDR3 reads in full as CASSFRAGESGANVLTF.

In regard to this clone: Sequencing ends 3 residues short of the CDR3 end; the germline J gene provides the rest. The chain employs TRBV12-3 or TRBV12-4 and TRBJ1-1, with no clear D. The CDR3 contains 11 residues. Deletions cut 10 bases from V and 5 bases from J, with 11 bases between. The part of the CDR3 DNA that was read is TGTGCCAATACAGTAGGGACTGAA. Encoded protein: CANTVGTE. The whole CDR3 sequence is CANTVGTEAFF.

Points on this clone: The read is 3 residues too short to cover the CDR3 end, so that end is filled in from the germline J gene. The chain recombines TRBV7-9 with TRBJ2-5; D uncertain. This CDR3 region has 11 residues. Trimming shortened V by 4 bases and J by 5 bases, and 5 bases separated the two germline ends. CDR1 and CDR2 (germline): SEHNR, FQNEAQ (reference sequence). This chain's CDR3 is CASSSRETQYF. The CDR3 DNA, read in part, is TGTGCCAGCAGCTCCAGGGAGACC.

Its frequency marks this clone as medium-sized. Coverage ceases 3 residues before the CDR3 finishes, and the germline J gene fills in the end. The chain uses TRBV14 and TRBJ2-3; tentatively, D is TRBD1 (6 bases). The CDR3 sequence is 12 residues long. Germline V gene data show CDR1 as SGHDN and CDR2 as FVKESK. Trimming took off 8 bases at V and 5 bases at J, with 11 bases between the two ends. Incomplete CDR3 DNA: TGTGCCAGCGCGGACAGTGGAGATACG. Its translation is CASADSGDT. The CDR3 in full is CASADSGDTQYF.

About this clone itself: The CDR3 end lies 3 residues beyond the end of the read and is filled in from the germline J gene. This rearrangement joins TRBV13 to TRBJ2-7; D remains ambiguous. The germline V and J ends were trimmed by 5 bases and 5 bases, with 10 bases remaining between them. The germline V gene has CDR1 PRHDT and CDR2 FYEKMQ (reference sequence). The CDR3 is 12 residues long. The CDR3 bases that were read are TGTGCCAGCAGCCTGACTCGGAACGAG. It specifies CASSLTRNE. The CDR3 in full is CASSLTRNEQYF. Supplemented by reference TRBV13 and TRBJ2-7, the full variable domain reads AAGVIQSPRHLIKEKRETATLKCYPIPRHDTVYWYQQGPGQDPQFLISFYEKMQSDKGSIPDRFSAQQFSDYHSELNMSSLELGDSALYFCASSLTRNEQYFGPGTRLTVT.

On this clone: With the read ending 3 residues before the CDR3 end, the germline J gene is used to fill in that end. This chain links TRBV18 with TRBJ2-1; TRBD2 matches at 12 bases. This CDR3 has 15 amino acids. V shed 5 bases and J 4 bases; nucleotides not matched to a gene: 3. Germline CDR1 KGHSH, CDR2 LQKENI. The CDR3 DNA, read in part, is TGTGCCAGCTCAGGCGGACTAGCGGGATACAATGAG. This gives the protein CASSGGLAGYNE. The complete CDR3 reads CASSGGLAGYNEQFF.

With regard to this clone: Its ends do not fully match the called genes, so a read error is possible. The read halts 3 residues ahead of the CDR3 end, with the missing end drawn from the germline J gene. The rearrangement joins TRBV5-4 to TRBJ2-7; perhaps D is TRBD1 or TRBD2 (6 bases each). Germline CDR1 SGHNT, CDR2 YYREEE (reference sequence). The CDR3 spans 15 residues. CDR3 region: CTSSLDQGRPYEQYF. The part of the CDR3 DNA that was read is TGTACCAGCAGCTTGGACCAGGGGAGGCCCTACGAG.

Concerning this clone: Read sequence stops 3 residues before the CDR3 end, and the germline J gene provides the missing end. The chain has TRBV5-1 and TRBJ2-5; 11 nucleotides agree with TRBD1. The CDR3 spans 15 residues. The germline gives CDR1 SGHRS, CDR2 YFSETQ. V gave up 6 bases and J gave up 3 bases; unmatched junction bases: 7. The sequenced CDR3 bases are TGCGCCAGCAATCCGGGACAGGGGGGAAAAGAGACC. Translation gives CASNPGQGGKET. The full CDR3 protein reads CASNPGQGGKETQYF.

Notes on this clone: Sequencing ends 3 residues short of the CDR3 end; the germline J gene provides the rest. The chain recombines TRBV19 with TRBJ1-5; 7 positions match TRBD1. The length of the CDR3 is 13 residues. V gave up 10 bases and J gave up 6 bases; unmatched junction bases: 9. Germline lookup yields CDR1 LNHDA and CDR2 SQIVND (reference sequence). CDR3 loop: CATNRGGGQPQHF. Partial CDR3 DNA: TGTGCCACAAACAGGGGAGGGGGTCAGCCC.

With respect to this clone: Read sequence stops 3 residues before the CDR3 end, and the germline J gene provides the missing end. The V call is TRBV5-1, the J call TRBJ2-5, with D possibly matching TRBD1 (5 bases). From germline, CDR1 is SGHRS and CDR2 YFSETQ. The CDR3 spans 13 residues. V lost 4 bases to trimming and J lost 5 bases, with 12 bases between them. CDR3 residues: CASSAGFGETQYF. The CDR3 DNA, read in part, is TGCGCCAGCAGCGCAGGGTTCGGGGAGACC.

For this clone: The read falls 3 residues short of the CDR3 end, and the missing part is taken from the germline J gene. The chain couples TRBV29-1 to TRBJ2-2; D possibly corresponds to TRBD1 (6 bases). Germline loops: CDR1 SQVTM, CDR2 ANQGSEA. This CDR3 spans 13 amino acids. Trimming left V 3 bases short and J 4 bases short, with 9 bases between. The sequenced CDR3 bases are TGCAGCGTTGACAGGGGTCGCACCGGGGAG. It specifies CSVDRGRTGE. The CDR3 as a whole reads CSVDRGRTGELFF.

Note on this clone: The read ends 3 residues shy of where the CDR3 ends; the end is completed using the germline J gene. The chain has TRBV2 and TRBJ1-2, with 10 nucleotides matching TRBD1. J gave up 7 bases and V 8 bases, and 1 base lay outside the gene matches. Germline CDR1 reads SNHLY; CDR2 reads FYNNEI. This CDR3 contains 11 residues. CDR3 DNA (partial): TGTGCCAGCGGGACAGGGGCTGGC. It codes for CASGTGAG. In full, the CDR3 is CASGTGAGYTF.

Concerning this clone itself: The CDR3 goes on 3 residues after the read ends, and that part is filled in from the germline J gene. The chain links TRBV29-1 to TRBJ1-2; maybe TRBD1 (5 bases). Germline V gives CDR1 SQVTM, CDR2 ANQGSEA. Trimming took 4 bases from V and 4 from J, leaving 13 bases between them. This CDR3 has 13 amino acids. The CDR3 protein is CSVGGDSLYGYTF. The part of the CDR3 DNA that was read is TGCAGCGTTGGTGGAGACAGCCTCTATGGC.

Comment on this clone: The read falls 3 residues short of the CDR3 end, and the missing part is taken from the germline J gene. The chain links TRBV5-1 to TRBJ2-6, with 10 positions matching TRBD1. The CDR3 is 19 amino acids. Germline trimming cut 4 bases from V and 1 base from J; bases unmatched to any gene: 11. Germline V lookup: CDR1 SGHRS, CDR2 YFSETQ. The CDR3 loop reads CASSPFSGTGVSGANVLTF. The CDR3 bases that were read are TGCGCCAGCAGCCCGTTCTCCGGGACAGGGGTTTCTGGGGCCAACGTC.

As concerns this clone: Sequencing ends 3 residues short of the CDR3 end; the germline J gene provides the rest. J is TRBJ1-6 and V is TRBV6-2 or TRBV6-3, with D perhaps matching TRBD1 (6 bases). The CDR3 has 15 amino acids. CDR1 is MNHEY, CDR2 SVGEGT, per germline. V gave up 2 bases and J gave up 7 bases, with 12 bases separating them. The DNA read from the CDR3 is TGTGCCAGCAGTTACACGAGGACAGCAAATTCACCC. It specifies CASSYTRTANSP. From start to end, the CDR3 is CASSYTRTANSPLHF.

Note on this clone: The read halts 3 residues ahead of the CDR3 end, with the missing end drawn from the germline J gene. The V and J genes are TRBV19 and TRBJ2-5; 10 bases fit TRBD1. The CDR3 consists of 16 residues. Germline CDR1 reads LNHDA; CDR2 reads SQIVND (reference sequence). V trimming: 0 bases; J trimming: 5 bases; junction bases outside the gene matches: 6. The CDR3 region is CASSIDHGTGDETQYF. Incomplete CDR3 DNA: TGTGCCAGTAGTATAGATCATGGGACAGGGGACGAGACC.

The part of the CDR3 DNA that was read is TGTGCCAGCAGGGAACACACAGGGGTCAAGACC. Amino acid sequence: CASREHTGVKT. In full, the CDR3 reads CASREHTGVKTQYF. This rearrangement joins TRBV28 to TRBJ2-5; TRBD1 matches 7 bases. The read terminates 3 residues before the CDR3 end, so the remaining end is supplied by the germline J gene. This CDR3 is built from 14 residues. Germline CDR1 reads MDHEN; CDR2 reads SYDVKM. J lost 6 bases, V lost 6 bases, and 10 bases had no gene match.

Concerning this clone itself: The read ends 3 residues before the CDR3 terminus; that terminus is restored from the germline J gene. The V call is TRBV6-2 or TRBV6-3, the J call TRBJ1-6; 7 bases align to TRBD1. Losses at the gene ends were 10 bases for V and 7 bases for J; bases not matched to a gene: 10. The CDR3 totals 14 residues. CDR1 and CDR2 (germline): MNHEY, SVGEGT. The CDR3: CATHPGQSNSPLHF. The covered CDR3 bases are TGTGCCACCCACCCGGGACAGAGCAATTCACCC.

Comments on this clone: The read ends 3 residues before the CDR3 terminus; that terminus is restored from the germline J gene. The J gene is TRBJ1-1, the V gene TRBV6-2 or TRBV6-3; 7 bases map to TRBD1. Looked up from germline, CDR1 is MNHEY and CDR2 is SVGEGT. This CDR3 is 14 amino acids long. The V gene end was trimmed by 6 bases and the J gene end by 7 bases; junction bases not matched to a gene: 11. CDR3 DNA, as far as it was read: TGTGCCAGCAGAGAACCGGGACAGCTTGTTGAA. Translated: CASREPGQLVE. The full CDR3 reads CASREPGQLVEAFF.

In regard to this clone: The read gets to within 3 residues of the CDR3 end, and the germline J gene fills in the rest. V is TRBV7-9 and J is TRBJ1-2; TRBD1 aligns across 9 bases. Germline V gene lookup returns CDR1 SEHNR and CDR2 FQNEAQ (reference sequence). V gave up 4 bases and J gave up 6 bases; unmatched junction bases: 6. This CDR3 has 14 amino acids. The sequenced part of the CDR3 DNA is TGTGCCAGCAGCTCAAACCGGGACAGGGATGGC. Translated, it gives CASSSNRDRDG. The entire CDR3 protein reads CASSSNRDRDGYTF.

With regard to this clone: The read gets to within 3 residues of the CDR3 end, and the germline J gene fills in the rest. J is TRBJ1-2 and V is TRBV10-3; the match to TRBD1 covers 10 bases. Germline trimming cut 7 bases from V and 5 bases from J; bases unmatched to any gene: 4. The CDR3 extends over 13 amino acids. From germline, CDR1 is ENHRY and CDR2 SYGVKD. Incomplete CDR3 DNA: TGTGCCATCAAGGGGACAGGGGAATATGGC. Translation gives CAIKGTGEYG. Given in full, the CDR3 is CAIKGTGEYGYTF.

The chain's CDR3 is CASSSQTSPQDYNEQFF. The CDR3 bases that were read are TGTGCCAGCAGTTCACAGACAAGTCCCCAAGATTACAATGAG. The rearrangement joins TRBV27 to TRBJ2-1; D is unresolved. From the germline J gene comes the end of the CDR3, since the read stops 3 residues before it. The CDR3 totals 17 residues. The V gene's germline CDR1 is MNHEY and CDR2 SMNVEV (reference sequence). The ends were cut back, 4 bases at V and 4 bases at J, with 20 bases in the middle.

For this clone: The missing CDR3 end, 3 residues past where the read stops, is filled in from the germline J gene. V is TRBV20-1 and J is TRBJ1-4; D is perhaps TRBD1 (5 bases). Trimming left V 2 bases short and J 3 bases short, with 7 bases between. This CDR3 is 13 amino acids long. CDR1 and CDR2 from the germline V gene are DFQATT and SNEGSKA (reference sequence). CDR3 protein: CSARRGANEKLFF. The covered CDR3 bases are TGCAGTGCTAGAAGGGGTGCTAATGAAAAA.

Of note for this clone: With the read ending 3 residues before the CDR3 end, the germline J gene is used to fill in that end. V is TRBV15 and J is TRBJ1-5, with D unclear. Germline CDR1 and CDR2: LNHNV and YYDKDF (reference sequence). Trimming pared 0 bases from V and 0 bases from J, leaving 6 bases between. This CDR3 contains 15 residues. The sequenced CDR3 bases are TGTGCCACCAGCAGAGAACAGATTAGCAATCAGCCC. Protein product: CATSREQISNQP. The whole CDR3 sequence reads CATSREQISNQPQHF.